These T cell receptor beta chains were read from a single sample in a study of blood T cell repertoires in COVID-19. The method was immunoSEQ multiplex PCR; TCRdb's version includes in-frame clones alone and lacks a portion of them. The sample holds roughly 250,000 clones, approximately 83% seen once. The sequencing input was PBMCs or T cells enriched from blood (not recorded which). Receptors originate from a woman in her forties with acute COVID-19. Each CDR3 is given with its conserved first and last residue. Fields, in order: J gene, D gene, V gene, clone size, CDR3 DNA, CDR3 protein. The D gene is left open where the match is weak. Size tells how often a clone was seen (once, few, many) or the class of an expanded clone, and some rows leave it out.

TRBJ1-2,NA,TRBV5-1,once,TGCGCCAGCAGCCCCAGGGCGGATATGAAGGGCTACACCTTC,CASSPRADMKGYTF
TRBJ2-1,TRBD2,TRBV13,NA,TGTGCCAGCATGGCGGGAGTCTACAATGAGCAGTTCTTC,CASMAGVYNEQFF
TRBJ2-3,NA,TRBV9,NA,TGTGCCAGCAGCGTAGGGGGGGTTGAGGGCACAGATACGCAGTATTTT,CASSVGGVEGTDTQYF
TRBJ2-3,NA,TRBV5-1,NA,TGCGCCAGCAGCTTGGAACGCCGCGGAGATACGCAGTATTTT,CASSLERRGDTQYF
TRBJ2-7,NA,TRBV28,NA,TGTGCCAGCAACAAACAGGGCCTTAACTACGAGCAGTACTTC,CASNKQGLNYEQYF
TRBJ2-7,NA,TRBV5-1,NA,TGCGCCAGCAGCTCCACGACTTACGAGCAGTACTTC,CASSSTTYEQYF
TRBJ1-3,NA,TRBV19,few,TGTGCCAGTAGTATGGGGGGTAGCCCTGGAAACACCATATATTTT,CASSMGGSPGNTIYF
TRBJ2-2,NA,TRBV5-4,NA,TGTGCCAGCAGCTTGTCCGGGATCACCGGGGAGCTGTTTTTT,CASSLSGITGELFF
TRBJ2-7,NA,TRBV13,NA,TGTGCCAGCAGCTTAACGTGGGTTAGCGGTAGCTCCTACGAGCAGTACTTC,CASSLTWVSGSSYEQYF
TRBJ2-2,NA,TRBV6-5,NA,TGTGCCAGCAGTTATACAGAGAACACCGGGGAGCTGTTTTTT,CASSYTENTGELFF
TRBJ1-5,NA,TRBV27,NA,TGTGCCAGCAGACTGGGACTGAGCAATCAGCCCCAGCATTTT,CASRLGLSNQPQHF
TRBJ2-7,TRBD2,TRBV11-2,NA,TGTGCCAGCAGCTTAGAGCTAGCGGGTCTGTCCTACGAGCAGTACTTC,CASSLELAGLSYEQYF